This TCR beta chain was sequenced for a study of Ad26.COV2.S vaccination and SARS-CoV-2 variants. This clone has just one count. No antigen is known for it. This table comes from immunoSEQ multiplex PCR, and its TCRdb copy is limited to in-frame clones, with some not included. The sample records about 320,000 clones, 86% being singletons. Per the germline V gene, CDR1 is SGHTA and CDR2 is FQGNSA. Losses at the gene ends were 1 base for V and 4 bases for J; bases not matched to a gene: 5. The CDR3 runs 15 residues. General study results and limits: From the TCR breadth and depth analyses, total T cell responses may have been underestimated.

Described treatment: some 19 received Ad26.COV2.S at low or high dose, single or two shots; several received placebo; per-sample allocation not given. Sampling took place 63 days after the first vaccine or placebo injection. Boston hosted the donor, who was an adult aged 18-55 years. This TCR was recovered from a person between 18 and 60 years old who received the Ad26.COV2.S COVID-19 vaccine or a placebo. The sequences come from peripheral blood, collected in a trial of Ad26.COV2.S vaccine versus placebo. V and J are TRBV7-2 and TRBJ2-7; the match to TRBD1 covers 9 bases. CDR3 nucleotides: TGTGCCAGCAGCTTAGGCCCGGACAGGGGTTACGAGCAGTACTTC. This translates into CASSLGPDRGYEQYF.